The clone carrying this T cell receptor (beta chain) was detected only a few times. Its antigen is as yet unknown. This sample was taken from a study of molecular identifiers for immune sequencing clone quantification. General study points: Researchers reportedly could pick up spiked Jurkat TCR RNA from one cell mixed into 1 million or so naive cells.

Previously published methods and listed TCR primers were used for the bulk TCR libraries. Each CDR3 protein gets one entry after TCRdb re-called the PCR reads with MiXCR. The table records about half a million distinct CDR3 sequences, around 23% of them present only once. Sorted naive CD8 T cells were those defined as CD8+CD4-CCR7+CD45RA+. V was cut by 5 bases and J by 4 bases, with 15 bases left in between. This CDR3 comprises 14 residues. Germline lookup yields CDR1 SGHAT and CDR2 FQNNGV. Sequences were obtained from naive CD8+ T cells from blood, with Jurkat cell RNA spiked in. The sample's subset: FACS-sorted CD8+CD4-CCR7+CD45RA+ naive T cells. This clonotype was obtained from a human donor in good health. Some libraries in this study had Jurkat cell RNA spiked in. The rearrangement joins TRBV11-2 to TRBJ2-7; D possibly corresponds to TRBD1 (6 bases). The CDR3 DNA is TGTGCCAGCAGCCCTGAACAGGGATTGTACGAGCAGTACTTC. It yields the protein CASSPEQGLYEQYF.